The TCR beta chain under discussion was sequenced for a study of cytomegalovirus exposure and HLA in healthy donors. A multiplex PCR was run with 60 Vbeta primers and 13 Jbeta primers. Produced via immunoSEQ multiplex PCR; TCRdb's table is partial and in-frame only. This table holds under 200,000 clones, around 77% found once. This TCR derives from a woman in her 30s in good health and CMV-seropositive. Sequencing used PBMCs.

In nucleotides, the CDR3 is TGTGCCAGCAGCCAGAAGGGGGCTCAAGATACGCAGTATTTT. Protein: CASSQKGAQDTQYF. The V and J genes are TRBV6-6 and TRBJ2-3; 7 bases align to TRBD1. After removal of 6 bases from V and 5 bases from J, the junction contained 8 bases not matched to a gene. The CDR3 loop spans 14 amino acids. The germline V gene encodes CDR1 MNHNY and CDR2 SVGAGI (reference sequence).